Listed below are T cell receptor beta chains from one sample, sequenced in a study of cytomegalovirus exposure and HLA in healthy donors. Clones were sequenced by immunoSEQ multiplex PCR, and TCRdb holds only the in-frame ones, with some missing. The sample lists around 100,000 clones; just under 80% were seen once. Sequenced: PBMCs. The receptors originated from a woman aged 40-49 years in good health and CMV-seropositive. Both conserved end residues are part of each CDR3. D genes are given only for firm matches. Where a row states a size, it is once, few, many or the class of an expanded clone; other rows omit it.

DNA,CDR3,J,V,D,size
TGTGCCAGCAGCGATACAGCGACAGCCTACTACGAGCAGTACTTC,CASSDTATAYYEQYF,TRBJ2-7,TRBV6-5,.,.
TGTGCCAGCAGCTTATCTAGCGGGACCTCCTACAATGAGCAGTTCTTC,CASSLSSGTSYNEQFF,TRBJ2-1,TRBV7-9,TRBD2,once
TGCGCCAGCAGCCTTAGCGGTTGGGGGGAGACCCAGTACTTC,CASSLSGWGETQYF,TRBJ2-5,TRBV4-1,.,.
TGTGCCAGCAGCGGCGGACAGGGTAATTCCTACAATGAGCAGTTCTTC,CASSGGQGNSYNEQFF,TRBJ2-1,TRBV9,TRBD1,.
TGCAGCGTTGAAGATCAGGTGGCGGCAGGGGGCCAAGAGACCCAGTACTTC,CSVEDQVAAGGQETQYF,TRBJ2-5,TRBV29-1,TRBD1,.
TGTGCCAGCAGCGTAGGTCTATCGAACACCGGGGAGCTGTTTTTT,CASSVGLSNTGELFF,TRBJ2-2,TRBV9,.,.
TGCAGCGTTGCCAGGACAGGGGTTGAGGGAGAGACCCAGTACTTC,CSVARTGVEGETQYF,TRBJ2-5,TRBV29-1,TRBD1,.
TGTGCCAGCAGCTTGCCTAGTAGCTCAGATACGCAGTATTTT,CASSLPSSSDTQYF,TRBJ2-3,TRBV5-4,.,few
TGCGCCAGCAGCAGGGACAGGGGGGAGACCCAGTACTTC,CASSRDRGETQYF,TRBJ2-5,TRBV5-1,TRBD1,.
TGTGCCAGCAGCCCCAGGACTAGCGGGAGGGCGGTAGATACGCAGTATTTT,CASSPRTSGRAVDTQYF,TRBJ2-3,TRBV7-9,TRBD2,few
TGTACCACCTCAGCGGGAGGCTATGGTTACGAGCAGTACTTC,CTTSAGGYGYEQYF,TRBJ2-7,TRBV2,TRBD2,.
TGTGCCAGCTATCGGTCGGGGGCCTACGAGCAGTACTTC,CASYRSGAYEQYF,TRBJ2-7,TRBV28,.,.
TGTGCCAGCAGCTTAGAGGAGACGGACTCGGATACGCAGTATTTT,CASSLEETDSDTQYF,TRBJ2-3,TRBV7-9,.,few
TGTGCCAGCAGTCCCGAGGAGACCCAGTACTTC,CASSPEETQYF,TRBJ2-5,TRBV5-5,.,once
TGCAGCGTTGCGACAGGTAGCAATCAGCCCCAGCATTTT,CSVATGSNQPQHF,TRBJ1-5,TRBV29-1,.,.
TGTGCCACCAGCAGGGGACAGGGGAGGGCCGGGGAGCTGTTTTTT,CATSRGQGRAGELFF,TRBJ2-2,TRBV15,TRBD1,.
TGCGCCAGCAGCTTGGGGGGCCCCCCGTCGCGCGAGCAGTACTTC,CASSLGGPPSREQYF,TRBJ2-7,TRBV5-1,.,few
TGCGCCAGCAGTGAAGTGGGAGGCCTACTTAGCTCCTACGAGCAGTACTTC,CASSEVGGLLSSYEQYF,TRBJ2-7,TRBV10-2,.,.
TGTGCCAGCAGCACGGGGTACTACGAGCAGTACTTC,CASSTGYYEQYF,TRBJ2-7,TRBV21-1,.,.
TGTGCCAGCAGTTCGGTAGTAGGGGTCTACGAGCAGTACTTC,CASSSVVGVYEQYF,TRBJ2-7,TRBV28,.,few
TGTGCCAGCAGTTTACCAGGGGCAAATCAGCCCCAGCATTTT,CASSLPGANQPQHF,TRBJ1-5,TRBV27,.,.
TGTGCCAGCAGTGAACCCGTGCGGCGGGAGGCAGCCGAGACCCAGTACTTC,CASSEPVRREAAETQYF,TRBJ2-5,TRBV6-1,TRBD2,once
TGCGCCAGCAGCCAAGATTTGGGGACTAGCGCCCTCTTCAATGAGCAGTTCTTC,CASSQDLGTSALFNEQFF,TRBJ2-1,TRBV4-1,TRBD2,.
TGTGCCAGCATCCCTCCCGGGACAGGGGGCGGCTACACCTTC,CASIPPGTGGGYTF,TRBJ1-2,TRBV28,TRBD1,.
TGTGCCAGCAGCTTAGGCGCGTGGCTAGCGGGAGTTGAGCAGTTCTTC,CASSLGAWLAGVEQFF,TRBJ2-1,TRBV13,TRBD2,.
TGTGCCAGCAGCTTAGGCCAGGGCACGGAGACCCAGTACTTC,CASSLGQGTETQYF,TRBJ2-5,TRBV13,.,.
TGTGCCAGCAGCGTAGCTACACTAGCGGGAGGGGGCAATGAGCAGTTCTTC,CASSVATLAGGGNEQFF,TRBJ2-1,TRBV9,TRBD2,.
TGTGCCAGCAGCGTAGGGGAGTACCAAGAGACCCAGTACTTC,CASSVGEYQETQYF,TRBJ2-5,TRBV9,.,.
TGTGCCAGCAGTTTACTGTCAGCTGGGGCCAACGTCCTGACTTTC,CASSLLSAGANVLTF,TRBJ2-6,TRBV27,.,.
TGTGCCAGCAGTCCTCAGACTTACACTGAAGCTTTCTTT,CASSPQTYTEAFF,TRBJ1-1,TRBV2,.,.
TGTGCCAGCAGTTACTCGCGGGAGGGCACCGGGGAGCTGTTTTTT,CASSYSREGTGELFF,TRBJ2-2,TRBV6-6,TRBD2,.
TGTGCCAGCAGTCCCCCCGGGAACACTGAAGCTTTCTTT,CASSPPGNTEAFF,TRBJ1-1,TRBV27,.,.
TGTGCCAGCGGGCCGGTGACTAGCGTCGCGAAGACCCAGTACTTC,CASGPVTSVAKTQYF,TRBJ2-5,TRBV6-1,TRBD2,.
TGTGCCAGTAGTATTGCGGGAGGGCTGATCAATGAGCAGTTCTTC,CASSIAGGLINEQFF,TRBJ2-1,TRBV19,TRBD2,.
TGTGCCAGCAGCCAGGACAGTCTGTATAGCAATCAGCCCCAGCATTTT,CASSQDSLYSNQPQHF,TRBJ1-5,TRBV7-2,.,few
TGTGCCAGCAGCTTGGATACGGGTCGCTCCTACAATGAGCAGTTCTTC,CASSLDTGRSYNEQFF,TRBJ2-1,TRBV5-6,.,.
TGTGCCAGCACAGGCAGTTATAATGAAAAACTGTTTTTT,CASTGSYNEKLFF,TRBJ1-4,TRBV28,.,.
TGCGCCAGCAGCTCTGGACAGACTTTGGCTGATGCTTTCTTT,CASSSGQTLADAFF,TRBJ1-1,TRBV5-1,.,.
TGCAGCGTTCTCGACACCGCCGCCTCGGCTAACTATGGCTACACCTTC,CSVLDTAASANYGYTF,TRBJ1-2,TRBV29-1,.,.
TGTGCCATCAGTGACGGAGACTATGGCTACACCTTC,CAISDGDYGYTF,TRBJ1-2,TRBV10-3,.,.
TGTGCCAGCAGGACGAGGGGGATGAACACTGAAGCTTTCTTT,CASRTRGMNTEAFF,TRBJ1-1,TRBV5-6,.,.
TGCGCCAGCAGTCAAGGATGTAGCGGGACAGATGATTACGAGCAGTACTTC,CASSQGCSGTDDYEQYF,TRBJ2-7,TRBV23-1,.,.
TGTGCCTGGAGTGAAAGCAGGGGGAGAGAGACCCAGTACTTC,CAWSESRGRETQYF,TRBJ2-5,TRBV30,TRBD1,.
TGCGCCAGCAGCTTACAACCGGGACTTTCCTACGAGCAGTACTTC,CASSLQPGLSYEQYF,TRBJ2-7,TRBV5-1,.,few
TGTGCCAGCAGCTTAAATAGCGGGAGAGATACGCAGTATTTT,CASSLNSGRDTQYF,TRBJ2-3,TRBV7-6,TRBD2,.
TGTGCCAGCAGCTTAGTCCTCTCCCAAGAGACCCAGTACTTC,CASSLVLSQETQYF,TRBJ2-5,TRBV7-2,.,.
TGCGCCAGCAGCCCCGGAGGGGACCAGGCCTACGAGCAGTACTTC,CASSPGGDQAYEQYF,TRBJ2-7,TRBV5-1,.,.
TGTGCCAGCAGTGCCGCTAGCGACACCGGGGAGCTGTTTTTT,CASSAASDTGELFF,TRBJ2-2,TRBV6-6,.,.
TGTGCCAGCAGCTTACGGACGGGGAGTACCCACAATGAGCAGTTCTTC,CASSLRTGSTHNEQFF,TRBJ2-1,TRBV7-9,.,.
TGTGCCAGCAGTGTCGGCGGAACAAACACCGGGGAGCTGTTTTTT,CASSVGGTNTGELFF,TRBJ2-2,TRBV2,.,.
TGTGCCAGCAGCCTCGCACTAGCGGGACCCTCCTACAATGAGCAGTTCTTC,CASSLALAGPSYNEQFF,TRBJ2-1,TRBV7-2,TRBD2,.
TGTGCCAGCAGGCTTCGTTGGGGCGGACATGAAGCTTTCTTT,CASRLRWGGHEAFF,TRBJ1-1,TRBV28,.,.
TGTGCCAGCAGTGAAGGACAGTTCACAGATACGCAGTATTTT,CASSEGQFTDTQYF,TRBJ2-3,TRBV2,.,.
TGTGCCAGCAGCGCGTCTGCCGGGACAGGGTTACAGACCCAGTACTTC,CASSASAGTGLQTQYF,TRBJ2-5,TRBV7-9,TRBD1,.
TGTGCCAGCGCACTGGGGGGGGCCTCCTACGAGCAGTACTTC,CASALGGASYEQYF,TRBJ2-7,TRBV27,.,once
TGTGCCAGCAGTGCCCCCGTAGCGGGAGCTGGGAACATTCAGTACTTC,CASSAPVAGAGNIQYF,TRBJ2-4,TRBV6-1,TRBD2,.
TGTGCCAGCGTTATGTCTGTGAACACTGAAGCTTTCTTT,CASVMSVNTEAFF,TRBJ1-1,TRBV2,.,.
TGCGCCAGCAGCACCCCCTCCACAGGGGTGGGGAACATTCAGTACTTC,CASSTPSTGVGNIQYF,TRBJ2-4,TRBV5-1,TRBD1,.
TGTGCCAGCAAACCCCGGAGGCTTACCGGGACTAGCGGGACCTCTGGGGCCAACGTCCTGACTTTC,CASKPRRLTGTSGTSGANVLTF,TRBJ2-6,TRBV2,TRBD2,.
TGTGCCAGCAGCTTAGCGTTACCTAGCGGGAGCCCCCGGAATGAGCAGTTCTTC,CASSLALPSGSPRNEQFF,TRBJ2-1,TRBV7-9,TRBD2,.